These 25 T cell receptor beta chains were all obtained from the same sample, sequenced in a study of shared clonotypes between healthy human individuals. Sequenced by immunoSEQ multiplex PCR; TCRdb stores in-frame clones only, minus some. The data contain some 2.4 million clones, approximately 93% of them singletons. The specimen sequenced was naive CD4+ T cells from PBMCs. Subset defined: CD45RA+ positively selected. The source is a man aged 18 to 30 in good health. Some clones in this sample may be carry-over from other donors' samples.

This CDR3 reads CASSLTATGGNYGYTF. The CDR3 DNA reads as TGTGCCAGCAGCTTAACCGCAACAGGGGGCAACTATGGCTACACCTTC. The J gene is TRBJ1-2, the V gene TRBV11-1; 9 bases are shared with TRBD1. Germline V CDR1 and CDR2: SGHAT, FQDESV (reference sequence). Unmatched junction bases numbered 6, after V lost 2 bases and J lost 2 bases. The CDR3 contains 16 residues.

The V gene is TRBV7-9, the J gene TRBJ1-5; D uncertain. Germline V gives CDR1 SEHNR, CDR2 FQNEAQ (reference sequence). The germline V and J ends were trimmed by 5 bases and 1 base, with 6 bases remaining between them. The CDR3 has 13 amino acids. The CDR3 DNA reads TGTGCCAGCAGCCCGTCGAGCAATCAGCCCCAGCATTTT. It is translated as CASSPSSNQPQHF.

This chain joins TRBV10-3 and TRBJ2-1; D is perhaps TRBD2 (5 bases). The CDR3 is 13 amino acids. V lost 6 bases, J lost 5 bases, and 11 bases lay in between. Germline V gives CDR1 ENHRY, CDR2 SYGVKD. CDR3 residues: CAIRREVNNEQFF. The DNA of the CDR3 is TGTGCCATCAGGAGGGAAGTGAACAATGAGCAGTTCTTC.

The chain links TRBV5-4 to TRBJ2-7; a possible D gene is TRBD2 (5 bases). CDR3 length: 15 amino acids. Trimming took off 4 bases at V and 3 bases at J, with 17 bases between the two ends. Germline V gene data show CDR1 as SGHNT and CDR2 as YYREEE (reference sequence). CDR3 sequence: CASSPGSVGNYEQYF. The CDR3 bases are TGTGCCAGCAGCCCGGGGAGTGTAGGGAACTACGAGCAGTACTTC.

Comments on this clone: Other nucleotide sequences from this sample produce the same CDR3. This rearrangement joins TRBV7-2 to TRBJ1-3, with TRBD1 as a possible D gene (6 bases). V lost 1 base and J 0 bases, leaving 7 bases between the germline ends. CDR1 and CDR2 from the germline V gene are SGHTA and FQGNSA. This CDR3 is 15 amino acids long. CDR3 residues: CASSLVGGSGNTIYF. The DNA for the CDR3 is TGTGCCAGCAGCTTAGTAGGGGGCTCTGGAAACACCATATATTTT.

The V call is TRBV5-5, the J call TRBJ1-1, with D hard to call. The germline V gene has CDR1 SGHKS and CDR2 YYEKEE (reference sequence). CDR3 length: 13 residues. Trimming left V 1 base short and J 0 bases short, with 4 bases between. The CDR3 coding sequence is TGTGCCAGCAGCTTGCCAATGAACACTGAAGCTTTCTTT. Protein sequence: CASSLPMNTEAFF.

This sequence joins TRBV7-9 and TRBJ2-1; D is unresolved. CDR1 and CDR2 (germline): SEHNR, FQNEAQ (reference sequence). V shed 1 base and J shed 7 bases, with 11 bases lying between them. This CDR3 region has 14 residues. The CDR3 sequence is CASSLGKQFNEQFF. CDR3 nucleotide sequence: TGTGCCAGCAGCTTAGGGAAACAGTTTAATGAGCAGTTCTTC.

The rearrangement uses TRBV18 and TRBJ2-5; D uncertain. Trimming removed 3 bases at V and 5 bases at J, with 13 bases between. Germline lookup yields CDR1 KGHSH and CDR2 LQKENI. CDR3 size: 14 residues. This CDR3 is CASSPRRQRETQYF. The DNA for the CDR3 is TGTGCCAGCTCACCCCGGCGGCAGAGGGAGACCCAGTACTTC.

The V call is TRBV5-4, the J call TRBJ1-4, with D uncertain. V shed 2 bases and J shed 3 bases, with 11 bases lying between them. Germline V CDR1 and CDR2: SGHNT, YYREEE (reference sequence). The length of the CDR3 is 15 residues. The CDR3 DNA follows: TGTGCCAGCAGCTTTGAAGGGCGGGCTAATGAAAAACTGTTTTTT. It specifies CASSFEGRANEKLFF.

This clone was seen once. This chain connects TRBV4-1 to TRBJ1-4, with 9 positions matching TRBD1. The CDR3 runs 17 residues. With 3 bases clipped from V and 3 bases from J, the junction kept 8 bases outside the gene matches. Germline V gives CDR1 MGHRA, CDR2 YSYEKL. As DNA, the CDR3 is TGCGCCAGCAGCCAGGGCACAGGGGGCGCATCTAATGAAAAACTGTTTTTT. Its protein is CASSQGTGGASNEKLFF.

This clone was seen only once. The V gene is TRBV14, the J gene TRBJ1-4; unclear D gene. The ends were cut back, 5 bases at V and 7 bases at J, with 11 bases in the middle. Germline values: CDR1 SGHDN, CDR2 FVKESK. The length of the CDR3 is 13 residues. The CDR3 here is CASSYVTGEKLFF. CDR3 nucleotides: TGTGCCAGCAGCTACGTGACTGGTGAAAAACTGTTTTTT. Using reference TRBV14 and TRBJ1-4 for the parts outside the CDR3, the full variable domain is EAGVTQFPSHSVIEKGQTVTLRCDPISGHDNLYWYRRVMGKEIKFLLHFVKESKQDESGMPNNRFLAERTGGTYSTLKVQPAELEDSGVYFCASSYVTGEKLFFGSGTQLSVL.

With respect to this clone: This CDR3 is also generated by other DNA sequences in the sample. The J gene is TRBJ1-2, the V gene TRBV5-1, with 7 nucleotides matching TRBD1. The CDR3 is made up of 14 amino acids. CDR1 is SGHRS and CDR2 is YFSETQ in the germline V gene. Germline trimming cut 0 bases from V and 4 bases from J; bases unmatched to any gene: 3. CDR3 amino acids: CASSLATGPYGYTF. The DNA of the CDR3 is TGCGCCAGCAGCTTGGCGACAGGGCCCTATGGCTACACCTTC.

In DNA form, the CDR3 reads TGCGCCAGCAGCTTGGCCGATGGGAGGACTACCTACGAGCAGTACTTC. Translation gives CASSLADGRTTYEQYF. This rearrangement joins TRBV5-1 to TRBJ2-7; perhaps TRBD2 as D (6 bases). Trimming took off 0 bases at V and 2 bases at J, with 15 bases between the two ends. CDR3 length: 16 residues. Germline CDR1 is SGHRS and CDR2 is YFSETQ. The full variable domain, completed using reference TRBV5-1 and TRBJ2-7, is KAGVTQTPRYLIKTRGQQVTLSCSPISGHRSVSWYQQTPGQGLQFLFEYFSETQRNKGNFPGRFSGRQFSNSRSEMNVSTLELGDSALYLCASSLADGRTTYEQYFGPGTRLTVT.

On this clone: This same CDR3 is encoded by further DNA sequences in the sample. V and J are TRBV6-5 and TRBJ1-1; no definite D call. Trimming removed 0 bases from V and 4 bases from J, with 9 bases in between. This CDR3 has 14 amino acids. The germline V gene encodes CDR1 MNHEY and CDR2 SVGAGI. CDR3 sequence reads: CASSYSGGGTEAFF. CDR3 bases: TGTGCCAGCAGTTACTCGGGTGGTGGCACTGAAGCTTTCTTT.

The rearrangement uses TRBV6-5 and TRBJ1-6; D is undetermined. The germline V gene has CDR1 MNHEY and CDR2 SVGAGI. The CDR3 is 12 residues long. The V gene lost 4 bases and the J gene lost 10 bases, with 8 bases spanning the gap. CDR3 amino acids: CASSSGWSPLHF. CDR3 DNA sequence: TGTGCCAGCAGTTCGGGATGGTCACCCCTCCACTTT.

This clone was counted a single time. The CDR3 protein is CASSSRDGVEVHEQYF. In DNA, the CDR3 is TGTGCCAGCAGTTCCCGGGACGGTGTGGAAGTTCACGAGCAGTACTTC. The V call is TRBV27, the J call TRBJ2-7, with D perhaps assigned TRBD1 or TRBD2 (5 bases each). V lost 4 bases and J 5 bases, leaving 21 bases between the germline ends. The CDR3 sequence is 16 residues long. Germline CDR1 MNHEY, CDR2 SMNVEV (reference sequence).

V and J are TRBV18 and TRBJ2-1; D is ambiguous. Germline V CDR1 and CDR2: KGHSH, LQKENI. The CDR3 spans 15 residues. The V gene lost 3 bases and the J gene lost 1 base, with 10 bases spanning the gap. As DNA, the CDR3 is TGTGCCAGCTCACCCATAGTGGGATCCTACAATGAGCAGTTCTTC. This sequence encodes CASSPIVGSYNEQFF.

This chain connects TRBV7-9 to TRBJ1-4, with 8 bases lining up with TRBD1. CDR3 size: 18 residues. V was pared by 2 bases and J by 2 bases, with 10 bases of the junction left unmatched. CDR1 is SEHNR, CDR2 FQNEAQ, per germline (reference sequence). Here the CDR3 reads CASSLRPGGIATNEKLFF. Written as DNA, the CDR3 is TGTGCCAGCAGCTTAAGGCCAGGGGGCATTGCGACTAATGAAAAACTGTTTTTT.

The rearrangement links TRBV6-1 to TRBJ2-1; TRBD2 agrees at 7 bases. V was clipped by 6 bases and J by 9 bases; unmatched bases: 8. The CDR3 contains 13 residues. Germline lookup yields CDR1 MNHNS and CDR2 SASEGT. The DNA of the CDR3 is TGTGCCAGCAGAGTTGCGGGAGAAGGTGAGCAGTTCTTC. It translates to CASRVAGEGEQFF.

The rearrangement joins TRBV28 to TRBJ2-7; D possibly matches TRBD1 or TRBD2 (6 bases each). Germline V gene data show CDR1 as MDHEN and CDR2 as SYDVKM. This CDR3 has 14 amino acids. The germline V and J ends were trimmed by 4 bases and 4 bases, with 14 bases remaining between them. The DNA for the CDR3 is TGTGCCAGCAGTTACCCGGGGGCCTCTTACGAGCAGTACTTC. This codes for CASSYPGASYEQYF.

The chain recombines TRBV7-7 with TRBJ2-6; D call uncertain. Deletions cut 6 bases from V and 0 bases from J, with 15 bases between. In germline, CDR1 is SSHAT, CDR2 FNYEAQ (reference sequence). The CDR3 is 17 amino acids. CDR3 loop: CASSPGSVHSGANVLTF. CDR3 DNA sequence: TGTGCCAGCAGTCCTGGGTCCGTCCACTCTGGGGCCAACGTCCTGACTTTC.

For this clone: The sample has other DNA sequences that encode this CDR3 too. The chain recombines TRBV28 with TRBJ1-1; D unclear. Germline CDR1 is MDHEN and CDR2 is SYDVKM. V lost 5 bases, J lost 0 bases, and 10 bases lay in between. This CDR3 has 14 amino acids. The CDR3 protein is CASSQGLMNTEAFF. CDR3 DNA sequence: TGTGCCAGCAGTCAAGGACTCATGAACACTGAAGCTTTCTTT.

CDR3 protein: CASSQRTGFNEKLFF. Written as DNA, the CDR3 is TGCGCCAGCAGCCAACGTACAGGGTTCAATGAAAAACTGTTTTTT. The chain has TRBV4-1 and TRBJ1-4; TRBD1 might be the D (6 bases). CDR1 MGHRA and CDR2 YSYEKL come from the germline V gene. Trimming cost V 2 bases and J 5 bases, with 12 bases left between them. The CDR3 sequence is 15 residues long.

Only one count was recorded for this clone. The CDR3 sequence: CATSGMVNTEAFF. CDR3 sequence (DNA): TGTGCCACATCCGGGATGGTGAACACTGAAGCTTTCTTT. The rearrangement uses TRBV6-1 and TRBJ1-1; D remains ambiguous. Germline CDR1 MNHNS, CDR2 SASEGT. The V end was cut by 10 bases, the J end by 0 bases, with 12 bases between. This CDR3 spans 13 amino acids.

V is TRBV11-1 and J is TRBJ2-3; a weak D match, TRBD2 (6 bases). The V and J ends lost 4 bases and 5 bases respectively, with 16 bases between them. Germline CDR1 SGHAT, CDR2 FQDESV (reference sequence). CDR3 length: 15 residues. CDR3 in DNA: TGTGCCAGCAGCTCCTCGGTGGGAGCGGGAGATACGCAGTATTTT. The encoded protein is CASSSSVGAGDTQYF. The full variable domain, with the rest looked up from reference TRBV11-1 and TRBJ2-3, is EAEVAQSPRYKITEKSQAVAFWCDPISGHATLYWYRQILGQGPELLVQFQDESVVDDSQLPKDRFSAERLKGVDSTLKIQPAELGDSAMYLCASSSSVGAGDTQYFGPGTRLTVL.